Described below is a single T cell receptor (beta chain) sequence and its context. Germline V CDR1 and CDR2: GTSNPN, SVGIG (reference sequence). The V segment lost 2 bases and the J segment 6 bases; nucleotides outside the gene matches: 10. The CDR3 covers 14 residues. Authors' data handling: Amplified reference gene primers provided the basis for estimating nucleated cell counts. Some clones are missing from TCRdb's copy, which holds only in-frame ones; the method was immunoSEQ multiplex PCR. The V and J calls and the clone size are those of that table, but D and trimming were determined from the DNA. The data contain more than 60,000 clones, 75% to 90% of them seen just once; the ten biggest clones take up roughly 4.5%. The data were taken from a study of blood T cell repertoires in COVID-19. Study summary: T cells, B-cell-depleted T cells, or PBMCs provided the cDNA or gDNA that served as material.

The origin of this receptor is a woman aged 45-59 years with active COVID-19. V gene TRBV30 combines with J gene TRBJ2-7, with 7 bases matching TRBD2. The specimen was peripheral blood. DNA for the CDR3: TGTGCCTGGAGTTGGTTGATAGGGGAGGGCGAGCAGTACTTC. Its translation is CAWSWLIGEGEQYF.